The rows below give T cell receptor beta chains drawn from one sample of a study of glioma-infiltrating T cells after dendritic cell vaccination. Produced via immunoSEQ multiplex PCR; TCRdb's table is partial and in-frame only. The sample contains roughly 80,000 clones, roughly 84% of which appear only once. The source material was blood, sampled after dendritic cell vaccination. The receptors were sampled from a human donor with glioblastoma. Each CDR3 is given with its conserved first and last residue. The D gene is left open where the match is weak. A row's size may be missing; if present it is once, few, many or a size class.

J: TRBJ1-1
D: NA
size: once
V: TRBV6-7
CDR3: CASSYQSRGFPEAFF
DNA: TGTGCCAGCAGTTACCAAAGTAGGGGTTTCCCTGAAGCTTTCTTT

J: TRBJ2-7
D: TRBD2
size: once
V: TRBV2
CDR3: CASSLSNGGAHEQYF
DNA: TGTGCCAGCAGCCTCTCAAACGGGGGGGCACACGAGCAGTACTTC

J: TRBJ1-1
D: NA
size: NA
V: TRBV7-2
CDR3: CASSPPGTKNTEAFF
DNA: TGTGCCAGCAGCCCCCCCGGGACAAAGAACACTGAAGCTTTCTTT

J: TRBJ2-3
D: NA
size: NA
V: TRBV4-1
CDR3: CASSQTRTRGASGDTQYF
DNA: TGCGCCAGCAGCCAGACTAGGACTAGGGGGGCGTCGGGAGATACGCAGTATTTT

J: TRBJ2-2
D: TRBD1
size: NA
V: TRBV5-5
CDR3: CASSLNRGLTGELFF
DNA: TGTGCCAGCAGCTTGAACAGGGGGCTGACCGGGGAGCTGTTTTTT

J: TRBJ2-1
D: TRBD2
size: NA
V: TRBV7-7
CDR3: CASSSVPSTSGTYNEQFF
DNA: TGTGCTAGCAGCTCCGTCCCTTCGACTAGCGGGACCTACAATGAGCAGTTCTTC

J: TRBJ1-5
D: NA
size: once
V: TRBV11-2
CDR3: CASSYGQDNQPQHF
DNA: TGTGCCAGCAGCTACGGACAAGACAATCAGCCCCAGCATTTT

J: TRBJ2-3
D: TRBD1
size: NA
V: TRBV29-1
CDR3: CSVGGDRFSTDTQYF
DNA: TGCAGCGTTGGGGGGGACAGGTTTAGCACAGATACGCAGTATTTT

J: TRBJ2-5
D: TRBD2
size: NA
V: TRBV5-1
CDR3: CASSLGTSGSLQETQYF
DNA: TGCGCCAGCAGCTTGGGGACTAGCGGGAGTCTTCAAGAGACCCAGTACTTC

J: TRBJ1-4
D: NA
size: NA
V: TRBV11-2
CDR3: CASSYPGTANEKLFF
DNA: TGTGCCAGCAGCTACCCGGGTACGGCTAATGAAAAACTGTTTTTT

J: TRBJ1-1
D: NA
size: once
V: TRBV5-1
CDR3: CASSPGGRDTEAFF
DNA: TGCGCCAGCAGCCCCGGGGGAAGGGACACTGAAGCTTTCTTT

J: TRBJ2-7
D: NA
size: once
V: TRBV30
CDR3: CAWDRFGGDSYEQYF
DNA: TGTGCCTGGGATAGGTTCGGCGGGGACTCCTACGAGCAGTACTTC

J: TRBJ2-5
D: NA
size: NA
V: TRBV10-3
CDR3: CAISDGLPARQETQYF
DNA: TGTGCCATCAGTGATGGGCTCCCCGCCCGCCAAGAGACCCAGTACTTC

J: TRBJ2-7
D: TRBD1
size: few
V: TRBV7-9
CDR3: CASSLEQGKFYEQYF
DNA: TGTGCCAGCAGCTTAGAACAGGGGAAGTTCTACGAGCAGTACTTC

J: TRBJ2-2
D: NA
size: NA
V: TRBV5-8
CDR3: CASSFRGRVTGELFF
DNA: TGTGCCAGCAGCTTCAGGGGTAGAGTCACCGGGGAGCTGTTTTTT

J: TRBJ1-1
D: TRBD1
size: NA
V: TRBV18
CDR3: CASSSSGGTEAFF
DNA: TGTGCCAGCTCATCATCAGGGGGCACTGAAGCTTTCTTT

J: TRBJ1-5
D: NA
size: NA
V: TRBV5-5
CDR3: CASSLSGDQPQHF
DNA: TGTGCCAGCAGCTTGTCCGGGGATCAGCCCCAGCATTTT

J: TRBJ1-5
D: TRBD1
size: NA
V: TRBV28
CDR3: CASRTGPQPQHF
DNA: TGTGCCAGCAGGACAGGGCCCCAGCCCCAGCATTTT

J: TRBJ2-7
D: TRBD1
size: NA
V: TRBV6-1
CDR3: CASSEAGTDLLEQYF
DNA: TGTGCCAGCAGTGAAGCCGGGACAGACTTATTGGAGCAGTACTTC

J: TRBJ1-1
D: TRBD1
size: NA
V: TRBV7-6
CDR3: CASSLQGGTEAFF
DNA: TGTGCCAGCAGCCTACAGGGGGGGACTGAAGCTTTCTTT

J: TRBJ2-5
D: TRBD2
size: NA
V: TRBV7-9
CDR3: CASSLGLAGGKETQYF
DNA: TGTGCCAGCAGCTTAGGTTTAGCGGGAGGGAAAGAGACCCAGTACTTC

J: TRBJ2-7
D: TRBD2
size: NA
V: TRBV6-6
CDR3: CASGLAGVSYEQYF
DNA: TGTGCCAGCGGACTAGCGGGGGTTTCCTACGAGCAGTACTTC